The 18 T cell receptor beta chains presented below share a single source sample, sequenced in a study of cytomegalovirus exposure and HLA in healthy donors. With 60 Vbeta and 13 Jbeta primers, the PCR was carried out. Clones were read by immunoSEQ multiplex PCR, and TCRdb kept only the in-frame ones, dropping some. Among some 180,000 clones listed, roughly 74% were seen once. Sequenced: PBMCs. Source of these receptors: a female donor in good health and CMV-seronegative.

The CDR3 DNA is TGTGCCAGTAGTACACGACAGGGCGCTTACAATGAGCAGTTCTTC. Residues: CASSTRQGAYNEQFF. The rearrangement links TRBV19 to TRBJ2-1; 7 bases line up with TRBD1. The trim removed 4 bases at V and 4 bases at J, leaving 7 bases unmatched. This CDR3 contains 15 residues. In germline, CDR1 is LNHDA, CDR2 SQIVND (reference sequence).

The V and J genes are TRBV6-5 and TRBJ2-7; TRBD1 matches at 9 bases. CDR1 and CDR2 from the germline V gene are MNHEY and SVGAGI. Trimming at V came to 0 bases and at J to 5 bases, leaving 5 bases not matched to a gene. The CDR3 spans 15 residues. The CDR3 region is CASSYSGTGRHEQYF. CDR3 sequence (DNA): TGTGCCAGCAGTTACTCGGGGACAGGGAGACACGAGCAGTACTTC.

V is TRBV9 and J is TRBJ2-2; D gene ambiguous. The CDR3 contains 12 residues. Trimming removed 0 bases at V and 7 bases at J, with 4 bases between. CDR1 and CDR2 from the germline V gene are SGDLS and YYNGEE. CDR3 nucleotides: TGTGCCAGCAGCGTAGCTATCGGGGAGCTGTTTTTT. Amino acid sequence: CASSVAIGELFF.

In DNA form, the CDR3 reads TGTGCCAGCAGTTTAAAACACACCACCTACGAGCAGTACTTC. Its protein is CASSLKHTTYEQYF. The V call is TRBV27, the J call TRBJ2-7, with no clear D. The CDR3 spans 14 residues. Germline V CDR1 and CDR2: MNHEY, SMNVEV (reference sequence). The V end was cut by 2 bases, the J end by 2 bases, with 10 bases between.

Only a few counts were recorded for this clone. This chain links TRBV27 with TRBJ1-5, with TRBD1 matching over 8 bases. CDR1 MNHEY and CDR2 SMNVEV come from the germline V gene (reference sequence). V trimming: 5 bases; J trimming: 6 bases; junction bases outside the gene matches: 9. This CDR3 region has 15 residues. The chain's CDR3 is CASSPDRGRIQPQHF. CDR3 DNA: TGTGCCAGCAGTCCAGACAGGGGCCGAATTCAGCCCCAGCATTTT.

This clone was recorded a few times. The junction shows a germline mismatch at one end, possibly a read error. The chain joins TRBV29-1 to TRBJ1-2, with D possibly matching TRBD1 (5 bases). CDR1 is SQVTM and CDR2 is ANQGSEA in the germline V gene. This CDR3 contains 12 residues. In nucleotides, the CDR3 is TGCAGCGCCCCCCGCGGAGACAGTACGTTAATCTTC. This sequence encodes CSAPRGDSTLIF.

Only a few counts were recorded for this clone. CDR3 DNA: TGTGCCAGCAGCCTGCGGAGCTCCTACAATGAGCAGTTCTTC. Protein: CASSLRSSYNEQFF. The chain carries TRBV7-8 and TRBJ2-1; D is unclear. V dropped 5 bases and J dropped 0 bases, with 8 bases sitting between them. The CDR3 loop spans 14 amino acids. Germline CDR1 is SGHVS and CDR2 is FQNEAQ.

Regarding this clone: The sample contains more than one DNA sequence encoding this CDR3. The chain is built from TRBV5-1 and TRBJ2-3; 8 nucleotides agree with TRBD2. The J segment lost 3 bases and the V segment lost 2 bases, leaving 2 bases of the junction unmatched. This CDR3 has 14 residues. Germline CDR1 and CDR2: SGHRS and YFSETQ. The CDR3 nucleotides read TGCGCCAGCAGCTTAGGACTAGCAACAGATACGCAGTATTTT. Its protein product is CASSLGLATDTQYF.

The chain carries TRBV10-3 and TRBJ1-1, with D uncertain. Per the germline V gene, CDR1 is ENHRY and CDR2 is SYGVKD. The V gene lost 6 bases and the J gene lost 7 bases, with 18 bases spanning the gap. The CDR3 has 14 residues. The CDR3 nucleotides read TGTGCCATCAGAAAGGACGGGAAACTCTTTGAAGCTTTCTTT. As protein: CAIRKDGKLFEAFF.

The chain has TRBV5-1 and TRBJ2-7; possibly TRBD1 for D (5 bases). Germline V gene sequence: CDR1 SGHRS, CDR2 YFSETQ. This CDR3 is built from 13 residues. The V end was cut by 1 base, the J end by 2 bases, with 7 bases between. In DNA, the CDR3 is TGCGCCAGCAGCTTGCAGGGTACCTACGAGCAGTACTTC. This encodes CASSLQGTYEQYF.

V and J are TRBV7-8 and TRBJ2-2, with 9 bases fitting TRBD2. CDR3 size: 15 residues. With 5 bases clipped from V and 2 bases from J, the junction kept 3 bases outside the gene matches. Germline loops: CDR1 SGHVS, CDR2 FQNEAQ. CDR3 loop: CASSQTSGNTGELFF. The CDR3 nucleotides are TGTGCCAGCAGCCAGACTAGCGGTAACACCGGGGAGCTGTTTTTT. Drawing the rest from reference TRBV7-8 and TRBJ2-2, the complete variable domain is GAGVSQSPRYKVAKRGQDVALRCDPISGHVSLFWYQQALGQGPEFLTYFQNEAQLDKSGLPSDRFFAERPEGSVSTLKIQRTQQEDSAVYLCASSQTSGNTGELFFGEGSRLTVL.

The chain carries TRBV13 and TRBJ2-7, with 14 bases identical to TRBD2. The J segment lost 5 bases and the V segment lost 5 bases, leaving 5 bases of the junction unmatched. This CDR3 region has 15 residues. Per germline, CDR1 PRHDT and CDR2 FYEKMQ (reference sequence). DNA for the CDR3: TGTGCCAGCAGCCCGGGACTAGCGGGGGCCCACGAGCAGTACTTC. Residues: CASSPGLAGAHEQYF.

CDR3: CSVELIPAVETQYF. In DNA, the CDR3 is TGCAGCGTTGAACTAATCCCGGCGGTGGAGACCCAGTACTTC. The chain couples TRBV29-1 to TRBJ2-5; D remains unclear. Trimming cost V 2 bases and J 5 bases, with 15 bases left between them. The germline V gene has CDR1 SQVTM and CDR2 ANQGSEA. This CDR3 spans 14 amino acids.

The chain is built from TRBV19 and TRBJ1-2, with TRBD1 as a possible D gene (5 bases). The V end was cut by 4 bases, the J end by 6 bases, with 12 bases between. The CDR3 length is 13 residues. Germline assignment: CDR1 LNHDA and CDR2 SQIVND (reference sequence). The CDR3 protein is CASSKEGLNGYTF. The CDR3 coding sequence is TGTGCCAGTAGTAAAGAGGGACTGAATGGCTACACCTTC.

This rearrangement joins TRBV10-3 to TRBJ2-5; 7 positions agree with TRBD1. V lost 8 bases, J lost 5 bases, and 17 bases stayed unmatched. The CDR3 loop spans 16 amino acids. Germline CDR1 and CDR2: ENHRY and SYGVKD. In DNA, the CDR3 is TGTGCCATCCAAGAAAGCGACAGGGACCAGTCTGAGACCCAGTACTTC. This codes for CAIQESDRDQSETQYF.

V and J are TRBV7-9 and TRBJ1-4, with unresolved D. CDR1 SEHNR and CDR2 FQNEAQ come from the germline V gene (reference sequence). The CDR3 loop spans 13 amino acids. Trimming left V 3 bases short and J 8 bases short, with 10 bases between. CDR3 DNA: TGTGCCAGCAGCTTTATAGGGAGCGAAAAACTGTTTTTT. Residues: CASSFIGSEKLFF.

In this sample, this clone turned up a few times. CDR3 nucleotides: TGTGCCAGTAGTATGATACAGGGGGCTAATAATTCACCCCTCCACTTT. It encodes CASSMIQGANNSPLHF. This sequence joins TRBV19 and TRBJ1-6; 9 nucleotides match TRBD1. CDR3 size: 16 residues. With 3 bases clipped from V and 5 bases from J, the junction kept 5 bases outside the gene matches. The germline V gene encodes CDR1 LNHDA and CDR2 SQIVND (reference sequence).

The chain recombines TRBV6-5 with TRBJ1-2; unclear D gene. The CDR3 loop spans 14 amino acids. From germline, CDR1 is MNHEY and CDR2 SVGAGI. V shed 3 bases and J shed 5 bases, with 13 bases lying between them. CDR3 sequence reads: CASSYGEGNYGYTF. For the CDR3, the DNA is TGTGCCAGCAGTTATGGTGAGGGCAATTATGGCTACACCTTC.